The 31 T cell receptor beta chains in this list originate from one sample, sequenced in a study of human T cells and chemical hapten exposure. The time point was: patch test 1, 2 weeks after DPC sensitization. The sample's treatment: therapeutic diphenylcyclopropenone sensitization with weekly scalp DPC. TCRdb independently ran MiXCR on the RACE reads; one entry per CDR3 protein. Found here are under 120,000 distinct CDR3 sequences, 9.5% to 11% of them singletons; the top ten hold 3.5%. The sequences come from whole blood, collected in connection with sensitization to the hapten diphenylcyclopropenone (DPC). The receptors shown here come from a woman in her forties with alopecia areata. Some clones in this sample may be carry-over from other donors' samples.

V is TRBV6-5 and J is TRBJ2-1; 13 bases map to TRBD2. Germline loops: CDR1 MNHEY, CDR2 SVGAGI. The CDR3 runs to 19 residues. V shed 2 bases, J shed 3 bases, and the junction held 10 bases outside the gene matches. Here the CDR3 DNA reads TGTGCCAGCAGTTACGTAGGACTAGCGGGAGATATCCGCTACAATGAGCAGTTCTTC. This translates into CASSYVGLAGDIRYNEQFF.

The chain's CDR3 is CASSLSDISNQPQHF. In DNA form, the CDR3 reads TGTGCCAGCAGTTTAAGCGACATCAGCAATCAGCCCCAGCATTTT. The rearrangement joins TRBV12-3 or TRBV12-4 to TRBJ1-5; D unclear. V was clipped by 2 bases and J by 1 base, with 9 bases between them. The CDR3 contains 15 residues.

This clonotype appeared many times. The rearrangement joins TRBV6-1 to TRBJ2-1; D unclear. Per the germline V gene, CDR1 is MNHNS and CDR2 is SASEGT. The CDR3 runs to 13 residues. Between the trimmed V and J ends, which lost 4 bases and 4 bases, there was a span of 8 bases. The DNA of the CDR3 is TGTGCCAGCAGTGCTCTCACTTACAATGAGCAGTTCTTC. Protein: CASSALTYNEQFF.

The V call is TRBV19, the J call TRBJ2-7; tentatively, D is TRBD1 (5 bases). V lost 6 bases and J 1 base, leaving 13 bases between the germline ends. Germline CDR1 is LNHDA and CDR2 is SQIVND (reference sequence). CDR3 size: 14 residues. This chain's CDR3 is CASSRTGGSYEQYF. CDR3 DNA sequence: TGTGCCAGTAGCCGCACAGGCGGATCCTACGAGCAGTACTTC.

The table lists this clonotype with a few counts. The V call is TRBV6-5, the J call TRBJ2-7, with 9 positions matching TRBD1. V lost 10 bases and J lost 0; bases outside the gene matches: 10. Germline V gives CDR1 MNHEY, CDR2 SVGAGI. The CDR3 has 15 residues. The CDR3 DNA sequence: TGTGCCACCTTGAAGGACAGGGGATACTCCTACGAGCAGTACTTC. Its protein product is CATLKDRGYSYEQYF.

This clonotype was observed at least ten times. The rearrangement joins TRBV6-1 to TRBJ2-1, with 16 positions matching TRBD2. V shed 3 bases and J 15 bases; nucleotides not matched to a gene: 2. The germline CDR1 and CDR2 sequences are MNHNS and SASEGT. This CDR3 comprises 13 residues. The CDR3 region is CASSEGLAGGVFF. The DNA of the CDR3 is TGTGCCAGCAGTGAGGGACTAGCGGGAGGGGTGTTCTTC.

At least ten counts were recorded for this clonotype. This chain connects TRBV9 to TRBJ2-7, with D perhaps matching TRBD1 or TRBD2 (5 bases each). V lost 0 bases and J lost 4, with 11 bases in between. This CDR3 is 14 amino acids long. Germline V gene lookup returns CDR1 SGDLS and CDR2 YYNGEE. The CDR3 is CASSVGGGFYEQYF. CDR3 coding DNA: TGTGCCAGCAGCGTAGGTGGGGGATTTTACGAGCAGTACTTC.

The table lists this clonotype with many counts. V gene TRBV19 combines with J gene TRBJ2-5, with a possible D match to TRBD1 (6 bases). The CDR3 runs 13 residues. The germline CDR1 and CDR2 sequences are LNHDA and SQIVND (reference sequence). Trimming left V 8 bases short and J 1 base short, with 11 bases between. CDR3 in amino acids: CASGSDSQETQYF. For the CDR3, the DNA is TGTGCCAGTGGGTCGGACAGCCAAGAGACCCAGTACTTC.

This clonotype showed up just a few times. The chain is built from TRBV7-9 and TRBJ2-6, with D unclear. The CDR3 spans 14 residues. Germline values: CDR1 SEHNR, CDR2 FQNEAQ (reference sequence). Between the trimmed V and J ends, which lost 3 bases and 1 base, there was a span of 4 bases. As DNA, the CDR3 is TGTGCCAGCAGCTTGGTTTCTGGGGCCAACGTCCTGACTTTC. Translated, it gives CASSLVSGANVLTF.

The V call is TRBV5-1, the J call TRBJ2-7; D possibly corresponds to TRBD1 (6 bases). Trimming removed 5 bases from V and 5 bases from J, with 20 bases in between. This CDR3 is built from 15 residues. Germline V gene lookup returns CDR1 SGHRS and CDR2 YFSETQ. The DNA for the CDR3 is TGCGCCAGCAGTCGACAGGCCCTGGGAAGCGACGAGCAGTACTTC. It is translated as CASSRQALGSDEQYF.

This clonotype has just a few counts. This chain uses TRBV7-6 with TRBJ2-7; 8 nucleotides agree with TRBD2. The CDR3 sequence is 13 residues long. The junction had 8 bases not matched to a gene; V was cut back by 4 bases and J by 9 bases. CDR1 is SGHVS, CDR2 FNYEAQ, per germline. The CDR3 loop reads CASSSGTRLGQYF. In nucleotides, the CDR3 is TGTGCCAGCAGCTCTGGGACTAGGTTGGGGCAGTACTTC.

The chain couples TRBV5-4 to TRBJ2-7, with 10 bases matching TRBD2. The CDR3 sequence is 15 residues long. J was trimmed by 4 bases and V by 4 bases; bases with no gene match: 8. The V gene's germline CDR1 is SGHNT and CDR2 YYREEE (reference sequence). Here the CDR3 reads CASSPAGGPRYEQYF. As DNA, the CDR3 is TGTGCCAGCAGCCCAGCGGGAGGGCCTCGTTACGAGCAGTACTTC.

This sequence joins TRBV7-6 and TRBJ2-2, with TRBD1 matching over 10 bases. Germline trimming cut 6 bases from V and 4 bases from J; bases unmatched to any gene: 5. Germline V gene sequence: CDR1 SGHVS, CDR2 FNYEAQ. The CDR3 contains 15 residues. This CDR3 is CASRQGQGTTGELFF. The CDR3 DNA reads TGTGCCAGCAGGCAGGGACAGGGGACCACCGGGGAGCTGTTTTTT.

The rearrangement joins TRBV28 to TRBJ2-6, with TRBD2 matching 10 bases. This CDR3 has 17 residues. Germline CDR1 and CDR2: MDHEN and SYDVKM. The J segment lost 3 bases and the V segment lost 6 bases, leaving 8 bases of the junction unmatched. The CDR3 loop is CASRPGVAGGGANVLTF. CDR3 coding DNA: TGTGCCAGCAGACCCGGGGTAGCGGGAGGTGGGGCCAACGTCCTGACTTTC.

In its sample, this clonotype was seen many times. The rearrangement uses TRBV5-1 and TRBJ2-5; 7 bases are a match to TRBD2. CDR1 is SGHRS, CDR2 YFSETQ, per germline. Trimming took 4 bases from V and 5 from J; bases not matched to a gene: 11. The CDR3 spans 15 residues. The CDR3 nucleotides are TGCGCCAGCAGCCTTCTCCGGGAGGCCGTTGAGACCCAGTACTTC. Its translation: CASSLLREAVETQYF.

This clonotype was found a few times. The chain has TRBV3-1 and TRBJ2-7; D gene uncertain. This CDR3 comprises 15 residues. The V end lost 4 bases, the J end lost 0 bases, and 13 bases lay between the germline ends. Per the germline V gene, CDR1 is LGHDT and CDR2 is YNNKEL (reference sequence). This chain's CDR3 is CASSPYTMGSYEQYF. DNA of the CDR3: TGTGCCAGCAGCCCCTACACAATGGGCTCCTACGAGCAGTACTTC.

At least ten counts were recorded for this clonotype. V and J are TRBV28 and TRBJ2-2; 9 positions match TRBD1. In germline, CDR1 is MDHEN, CDR2 SYDVKM. The CDR3 extends over 16 amino acids. V was clipped by 5 bases and J by 5 bases; unmatched bases: 9. CDR3 loop: CASSHLQGARTGELFF. CDR3 coding DNA: TGTGCCAGCAGTCACTTACAGGGGGCGCGAACCGGGGAGCTGTTTTTT.

This chain joins TRBV5-5 and TRBJ2-7; D gene uncertain. V gave up 3 bases and J gave up 3 bases, with 10 bases separating them. The CDR3 consists of 13 residues. Germline CDR1 SGHKS, CDR2 YYEKEE (reference sequence). The DNA of the CDR3 is TGTGCCAGCAGCTCCGGACCCGACTACGAGCAGTACTTC. This codes for CASSSGPDYEQYF.

This clonotype was recorded at least ten times. The chain recombines TRBV12-3 or TRBV12-4 with TRBJ2-2, with D possibly called TRBD1 or TRBD2 (8 bases each). The CDR3 loop spans 16 amino acids. The germline V and J ends were trimmed by 8 bases and 1 base, with 17 bases remaining between them. For the CDR3, the DNA is TGTGCCAGCTCCAGGGGGCTAGCGGGGAACACCGGGGAGCTGTTTTTT. This translates into CASSRGLAGNTGELFF.

This clonotype was counted at least ten times. The V and J genes are TRBV7-2 and TRBJ1-5; D call uncertain. Trimming stripped 5 bases from V and 4 bases from J, with 12 bases between. The CDR3 loop spans 14 amino acids. Germline V gives CDR1 SGHTA, CDR2 FQGNSA. CDR3 sequence (DNA): TGTGCCAGCAGCCAGTCTAGTCTGAATCAGCCCCAGCATTTT. Translated: CASSQSSLNQPQHF.

This clonotype was seen at least ten times. The V and J genes are TRBV7-6 and TRBJ2-7, with a possible D match to TRBD1 (6 bases). CDR3 length: 12 amino acids. The germline gives CDR1 SGHVS, CDR2 FNYEAQ. Trimming stripped 4 bases from V and 4 bases from J, with 8 bases between. CDR3 residues: CASSSDRYEQYF. The CDR3 nucleotides read TGTGCCAGCAGCTCGGACAGATACGAGCAGTACTTC.

This clonotype was counted at least ten times. The chain combines TRBV12-3 or TRBV12-4 with TRBJ2-2; a possible D gene is TRBD2 (5 bases). CDR3 length: 14 amino acids. V was clipped by 3 bases and J by 5 bases, with 10 bases between them. The CDR3 reads CASSLSGGTGELFF. The DNA of the CDR3 is TGTGCCAGCAGTTTGAGCGGCGGTACCGGGGAGCTGTTTTTT.

The sample holds many counts of this clonotype. The chain links TRBV4-2 to TRBJ2-4; D not resolved. The CDR3 is 16 residues long. From germline, CDR1 is LGHNA and CDR2 YNFKEQ. V gave up 4 bases and J gave up 7 bases, with 20 bases separating them. CDR3 nucleotide sequence: TGTGCCAGCAGCCCAATTAAGCCGGTAGCCGGGAACATTCAGTACTTC. Its protein product is CASSPIKPVAGNIQYF.

This clonotype was counted once. This chain uses TRBV6-5 with TRBJ2-7; possibly TRBD1 for D (5 bases). Germline V gene data show CDR1 as MNHEY and CDR2 as SVGAGI. Trimming pared 7 bases from V and 5 bases from J, leaving 18 bases between. CDR3 length: 14 amino acids. CDR3 nucleotides: TGTGCCAGCAAAGGGGTGGGGCGCCTCCACGAGCAGTACTTC. This gives the protein CASKGVGRLHEQYF.

There are many counts of this clonotype. This chain joins TRBV29-1 and TRBJ1-1; no clear D. The germline V gene encodes CDR1 SQVTM and CDR2 ANQGSEA. With 7 bases removed from V and 1 base from J, the gap between germline ends came to 7 bases. This CDR3 is 11 amino acids long. CDR3 protein: CSATGNTEAFF. The CDR3 DNA reads as TGCAGCGCGACCGGGAACACTGAAGCTTTCTTT.

CDR3 sequence (DNA): TGTGCCAGCAGTGACGCGCGATTTTTAGCGGGGCAGGATACGCAGTATTTT. Protein product: CASSDARFLAGQDTQYF. The V and J genes are TRBV6-1 and TRBJ2-3, with 8 nucleotides matching TRBD2. V was clipped by 3 bases and J by 6 bases; unmatched bases: 14. This CDR3 comprises 17 residues. Germline V gene data show CDR1 as MNHNS and CDR2 as SASEGT.

This clonotype was seen ten or more times. The rearrangement uses TRBV6-5 and TRBJ1-6, with 7 bases aligning to TRBD1. Trimming at V came to 8 bases and at J to 5 bases, leaving 9 bases not matched to a gene. The CDR3 loop spans 15 amino acids. Germline CDR1 reads MNHEY; CDR2 reads SVGAGI. CDR3 loop: CASGEGARNNSPLHF. The CDR3 bases are TGTGCCAGCGGGGAGGGGGCGCGGAATAATTCACCCCTCCACTTT.

Only a few counts were recorded for this clonotype. This rearrangement joins TRBV7-9 to TRBJ1-4; D is possibly TRBD1 (6 bases). In germline, CDR1 is SEHNR, CDR2 FQNEAQ (reference sequence). Trimming took 5 bases from V and 8 from J, leaving 21 bases between them. The length of the CDR3 is 16 residues. This chain's CDR3 is CASSPLQGSFGEKLFF. Here the CDR3 DNA reads TGTGCCAGCAGCCCCCTTCAGGGGAGCTTCGGCGAAAAACTGTTTTTT.

Only a few counts were recorded for this clonotype. The chain carries TRBV6-5 and TRBJ1-5; unclear D gene. Trimming stripped 0 bases from V and 5 bases from J, with 5 bases between. Germline CDR1 MNHEY, CDR2 SVGAGI. CDR3 size: 13 residues. CDR3 region: CASSYSIHQPQHF. CDR3 coding DNA: TGTGCCAGCAGTTACTCGATACATCAGCCCCAGCATTTT.

A word on this clonotype: Possible read error: a much larger clone is one base away. CDR3 region: CASSSPGPTQYF. The DNA for the CDR3 is TGTGCCAGCAGCTCACCTGGGCCTACGCAGTATTTT. The chain carries TRBV7-2 and TRBJ2-3; D is unresolved. V lost 4 bases and J 8 bases, leaving 10 bases between the germline ends. Per the germline V gene, CDR1 is SGHTA and CDR2 is FQGNSA. The CDR3 consists of 12 residues. Supplemented by reference TRBV7-2 and TRBJ2-3, the full variable domain reads GAGVSQSPSNKVTEKGKDVELRCDPISGHTALYWYRQSLGQGLEFLIYFQGNSAPDKSGLPSDRFSAERTGGSVSTLTIQRTQQEDSAVYLCASSSPGPTQYFGPGTRLTVL.

This clonotype was seen many times. The rearrangement joins TRBV29-1 to TRBJ1-1; TRBD1 is a possible D gene (5 bases). Trimming pared 3 bases from V and 1 base from J, leaving 15 bases between. The V gene's germline CDR1 is SQVTM and CDR2 ANQGSEA. This CDR3 has 15 amino acids. CDR3 amino acids: CSVDTGGGSNTEAFF. The CDR3 DNA sequence: TGCAGCGTTGATACCGGGGGGGGTTCGAACACTGAAGCTTTCTTT.